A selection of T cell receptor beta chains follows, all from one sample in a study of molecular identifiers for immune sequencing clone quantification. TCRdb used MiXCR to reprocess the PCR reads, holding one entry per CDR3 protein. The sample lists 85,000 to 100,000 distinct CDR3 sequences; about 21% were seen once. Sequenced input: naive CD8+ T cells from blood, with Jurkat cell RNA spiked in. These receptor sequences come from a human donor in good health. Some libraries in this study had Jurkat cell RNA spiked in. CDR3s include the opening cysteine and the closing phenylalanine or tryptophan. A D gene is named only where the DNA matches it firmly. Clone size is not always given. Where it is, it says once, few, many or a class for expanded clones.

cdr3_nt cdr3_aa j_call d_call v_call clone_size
TGTGCCAGCAGTTTTAGCATCACAGATACGCAGTATTTT CASSFSITDTQYF TRBJ2-3 . TRBV27 many
TGTGCCAGCAGCCCAGCTTTGTCTGGAAACACCATATATTTT CASSPALSGNTIYF TRBJ1-3 . TRBV7-9 many
TGCAGTGCTAATCCGGAGTCGGAAGATACGCAGTATTTT CSANPESEDTQYF TRBJ2-3 . TRBV20-1 many
TGTGCCAGCAGTAGGGACAGGGGGCTTTCTAACTATGGCTACACCTTC CASSRDRGLSNYGYTF TRBJ1-2 TRBD1 TRBV2 few
TGTGCCAGCAGCTTAACACCGAACACTGAAGCTTTCTTT CASSLTPNTEAFF TRBJ1-1 . TRBV7-9 many
TGTGCCAGCAGCTTGGGGCTCATAAGCTCCTACGAGCAGTACTTC CASSLGLISSYEQYF TRBJ2-7 . TRBV21-1 many
TGTGCCAGCAGTTTCCGGGGGCTTAACACCGGGGAGCTGTTTTTT CASSFRGLNTGELFF TRBJ2-2 . TRBV28 many
TGTGCCAGCAGCTTGTTTGCCAAACAGGGGCCTGAAGAAAAACTGTTTTTT CASSLFAKQGPEEKLFF TRBJ1-4 TRBD1 TRBV5-6 many
TGTGCCAGCAGCCCGACGGGTCCGGGTAATCAGCCCCAGCATTTT CASSPTGPGNQPQHF TRBJ1-5 . TRBV7-9 few
TGTGCCACCAGCAGAGATTCTTCCAGGACAGATACGCAGTATTTT CATSRDSSRTDTQYF TRBJ2-3 . TRBV15 many
TGCGCCAGCAGCCAAGCGGGGTCCAACTACGAGCAGTACTTC CASSQAGSNYEQYF TRBJ2-7 . TRBV4-1 .
TGTGCCAGCAGTTTCGACGTTATTACAAACATTCAGTACTTC CASSFDVITNIQYF TRBJ2-4 . TRBV12-3/TRBV12-4 many
TGCGCCAGCAGCCAAGCGGACAGGGGAGGGTACGAGCAGTACTTC CASSQADRGGYEQYF TRBJ2-7 TRBD1 TRBV4-1 many
TGTGCCAGCAGCTCGACAGAAACTAGCAATCAGCCCCAGCATTTT CASSSTETSNQPQHF TRBJ1-5 . TRBV5-6 many
TGTGCCAGTAGTGATAGGGGACAGGGGGCGAGCGAGCAGTACTTC CASSDRGQGASEQYF TRBJ2-7 TRBD1 TRBV19 many
TGTGCCAGAAGCTGGGACAGTATGGAAGGCAATCAGCCCCAGCATTTT CARSWDSMEGNQPQHF TRBJ1-5 TRBD1 TRBV5-3 many
TGCAGTGCTAGAGTAAGGTGGTCGAACACTGAAGCTTTCTTT CSARVRWSNTEAFF TRBJ1-1 . TRBV20-1 many
TGTGCCAGCAGCTTAGGCGGGGGAGGTTGGCAGCCCCAGCATTTT CASSLGGGGWQPQHF TRBJ1-5 . TRBV11-2 few
TGTGCCAGCACGGAAGTCCAAGAGACCCAGTACTTC CASTEVQETQYF TRBJ2-5 . TRBV7-9 few
TGTGCCATCAGTGAGTCCCGGACAGGCACCACCTACGAGCAGTACTTC CAISESRTGTTYEQYF TRBJ2-7 TRBD1 TRBV10-3 few
TGCAGCGCCGCCGGGCTAGGGTTCACCGGGGAGCTGTTTTTT CSAAGLGFTGELFF TRBJ2-2 . TRBV29-1 .
TGTGCCAGCACTCCCTACGAAGGGAGCCCTGAAGCTTTCTTT CASTPYEGSPEAFF TRBJ1-1 . TRBV6-5 many
TGCAGTGTTAGCGACAGACCCGGCGAGACCCAGTACTTC CSVSDRPGETQYF TRBJ2-5 . TRBV20-1 few
TGTGCCTGGAGTCCTCGGAACACCGGGGAGCTGTTTTTT CAWSPRNTGELFF TRBJ2-2 . TRBV30 many
TGTGCCTGGAGTGTACTGGGAGTGGGCCCAGATACGCAGTATTTT CAWSVLGVGPDTQYF TRBJ2-3 . TRBV30 few
TGTGCCAGCAGTTACTTTGGGGGTGAGGGCGCAGATACGCAGTATTTT CASSYFGGEGADTQYF TRBJ2-3 . TRBV6-6 .
TGTGCCACCAGCACCGGAGGCTCCTACGAGCAGTACTTC CATSTGGSYEQYF TRBJ2-7 . TRBV15 .
TGTGCCAGCAGGCGATCGCGCTCCTACGAGCAGTACTTC CASRRSRSYEQYF TRBJ2-7 . TRBV27 .